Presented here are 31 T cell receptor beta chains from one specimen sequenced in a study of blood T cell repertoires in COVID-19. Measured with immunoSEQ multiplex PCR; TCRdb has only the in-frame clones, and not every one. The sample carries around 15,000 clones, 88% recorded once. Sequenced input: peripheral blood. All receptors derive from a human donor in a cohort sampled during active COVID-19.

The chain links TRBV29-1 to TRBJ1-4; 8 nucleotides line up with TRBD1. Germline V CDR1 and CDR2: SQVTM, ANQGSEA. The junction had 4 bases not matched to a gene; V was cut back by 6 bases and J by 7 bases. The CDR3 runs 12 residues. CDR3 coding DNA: TGCAGCGTCCAGGGGGCGGGTGAAAAACTGTTTTTT. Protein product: CSVQGAGEKLFF.

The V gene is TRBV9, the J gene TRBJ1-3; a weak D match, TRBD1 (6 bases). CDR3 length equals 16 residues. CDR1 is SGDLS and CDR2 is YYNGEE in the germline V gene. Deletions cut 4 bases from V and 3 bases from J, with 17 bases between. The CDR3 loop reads CASSTTGLDGGNTIYF. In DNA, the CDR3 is TGTGCCAGCAGCACTACAGGGCTGGATGGTGGAAACACCATATATTTT. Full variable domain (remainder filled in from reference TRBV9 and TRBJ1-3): DSGVTQTPKHLITATGQRVTLRCSPRSGDLSVYWYQQSLDQGLQFLIQYYNGEERAKGNILERFSAQQFPDLHSELNLSSLELGDSALYFCASSTTGLDGGNTIYFGEGSWLTVV.

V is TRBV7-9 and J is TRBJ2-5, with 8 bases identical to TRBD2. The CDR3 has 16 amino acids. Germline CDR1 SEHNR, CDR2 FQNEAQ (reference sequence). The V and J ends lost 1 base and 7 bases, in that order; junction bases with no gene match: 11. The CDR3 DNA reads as TGTGCCAGCAGCTTAGAAACGCGGGGGGCGCGCGGGACCCAGTACTTC. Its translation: CASSLETRGARGTQYF.

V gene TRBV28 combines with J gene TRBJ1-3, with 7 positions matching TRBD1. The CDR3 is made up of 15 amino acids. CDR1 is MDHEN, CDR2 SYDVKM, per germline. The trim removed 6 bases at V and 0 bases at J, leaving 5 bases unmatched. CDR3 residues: CASSNRGISGNTIYF. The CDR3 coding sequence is TGTGCCAGCAGCAACAGGGGCATCTCTGGAAACACCATATATTTT.

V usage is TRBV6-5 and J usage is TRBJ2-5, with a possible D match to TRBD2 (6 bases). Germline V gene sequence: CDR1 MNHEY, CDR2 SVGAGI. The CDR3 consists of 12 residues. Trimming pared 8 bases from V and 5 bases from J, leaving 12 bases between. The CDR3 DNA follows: TGTGCCAGCGGCGGGAACTACGAGACCCAGTACTTC. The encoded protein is CASGGNYETQYF.

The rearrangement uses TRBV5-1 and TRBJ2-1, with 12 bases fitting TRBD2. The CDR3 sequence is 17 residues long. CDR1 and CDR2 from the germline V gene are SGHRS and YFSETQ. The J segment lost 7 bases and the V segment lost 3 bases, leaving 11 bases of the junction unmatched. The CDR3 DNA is TGCGCCAGCAGCTGGACCTTGACTAGCGGGAGTTTGAATGAGCAGTTCTTC. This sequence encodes CASSWTLTSGSLNEQFF. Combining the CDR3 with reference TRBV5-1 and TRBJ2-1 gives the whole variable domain KAGVTQTPRYLIKTRGQQVTLSCSPISGHRSVSWYQQTPGQGLQFLFEYFSETQRNKGNFPGRFSGRQFSNSRSEMNVSTLELGDSALYLCASSWTLTSGSLNEQFFGPGTRLTVL.

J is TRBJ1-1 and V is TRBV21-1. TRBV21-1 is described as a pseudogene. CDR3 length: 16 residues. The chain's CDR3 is CASSTGGGLSNTEAFF. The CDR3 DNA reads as TGTGCCAGCAGCACCGGGGGTGGACTTTCGAACACTGAAGCTTTCTTT.

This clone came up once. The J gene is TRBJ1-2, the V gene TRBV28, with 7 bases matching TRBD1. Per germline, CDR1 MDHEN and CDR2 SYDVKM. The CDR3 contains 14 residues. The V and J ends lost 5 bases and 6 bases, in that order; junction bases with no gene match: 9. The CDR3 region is CASSPPFRGNGYTF. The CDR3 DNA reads TGTGCCAGCAGTCCCCCCTTCAGGGGGAATGGCTACACCTTC.

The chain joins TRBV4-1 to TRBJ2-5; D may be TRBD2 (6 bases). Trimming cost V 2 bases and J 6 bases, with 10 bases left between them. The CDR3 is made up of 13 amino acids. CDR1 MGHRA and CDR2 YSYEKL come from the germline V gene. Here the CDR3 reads CASSQQGGKTQYF. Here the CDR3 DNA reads TGCGCCAGCAGCCAACAGGGAGGAAAGACCCAGTACTTC.

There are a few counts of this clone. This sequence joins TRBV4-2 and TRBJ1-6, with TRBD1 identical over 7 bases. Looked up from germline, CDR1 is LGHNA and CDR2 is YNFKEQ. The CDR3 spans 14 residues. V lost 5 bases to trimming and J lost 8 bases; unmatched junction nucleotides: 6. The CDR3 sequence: CASSEGQGDSPLHF. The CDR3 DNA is TGTGCCAGCAGCGAGGGGCAGGGGGATTCACCCCTCCACTTT.

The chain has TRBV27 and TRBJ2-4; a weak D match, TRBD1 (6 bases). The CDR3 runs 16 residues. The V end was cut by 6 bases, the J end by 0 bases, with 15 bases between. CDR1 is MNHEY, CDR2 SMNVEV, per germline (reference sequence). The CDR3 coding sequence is TGTGCCAGCAGCCCTGACAGGTCCTTAGCCAAAAACATTCAGTACTTC. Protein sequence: CASSPDRSLAKNIQYF.

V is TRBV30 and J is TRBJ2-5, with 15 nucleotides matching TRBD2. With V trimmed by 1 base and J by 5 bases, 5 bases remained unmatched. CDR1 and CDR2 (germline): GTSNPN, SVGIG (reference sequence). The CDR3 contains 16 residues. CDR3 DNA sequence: TGTGCCTGGAGTGAGGGACTAGCGGGAGGCAAGGAGACCCAGTACTTC. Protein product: CAWSEGLAGGKETQYF.

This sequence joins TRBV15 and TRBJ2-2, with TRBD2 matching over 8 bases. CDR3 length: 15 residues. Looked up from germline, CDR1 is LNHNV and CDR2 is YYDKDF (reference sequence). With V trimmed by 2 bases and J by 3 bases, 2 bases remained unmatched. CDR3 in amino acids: CATSRPGLDTGELFF. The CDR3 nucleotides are TGTGCCACCAGCAGACCGGGACTAGACACCGGGGAGCTGTTTTTT.

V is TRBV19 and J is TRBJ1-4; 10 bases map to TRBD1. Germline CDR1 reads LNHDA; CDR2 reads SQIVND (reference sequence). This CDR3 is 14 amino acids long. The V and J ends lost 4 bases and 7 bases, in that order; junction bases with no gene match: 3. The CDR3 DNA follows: TGTGCCAGTAGTAGACGGACAGGGGGTGAAAAACTGTTTTTT. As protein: CASSRRTGGEKLFF.

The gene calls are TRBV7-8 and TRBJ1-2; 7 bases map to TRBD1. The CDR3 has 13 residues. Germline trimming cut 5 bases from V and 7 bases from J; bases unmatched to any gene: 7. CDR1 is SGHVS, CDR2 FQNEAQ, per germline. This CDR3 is CASSTRYRGGYTF. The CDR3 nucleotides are TGTGCCAGCAGCACACGGTACAGGGGTGGCTACACCTTC. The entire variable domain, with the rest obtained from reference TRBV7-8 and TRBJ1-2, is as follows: GAGVSQSPRYKVAKRGQDVALRCDPISGHVSLFWYQQALGQGPEFLTYFQNEAQLDKSGLPSDRFFAERPEGSVSTLKIQRTQQEDSAVYLCASSTRYRGGYTFGSGTRLTVV.

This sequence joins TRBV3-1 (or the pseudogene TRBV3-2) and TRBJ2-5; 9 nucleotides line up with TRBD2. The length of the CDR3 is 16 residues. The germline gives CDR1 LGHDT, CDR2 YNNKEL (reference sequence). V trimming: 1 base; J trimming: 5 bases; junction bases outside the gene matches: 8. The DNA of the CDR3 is TGTGCCAGCAGCCAAGCGGTAGCGGGAGTAAGGGAGACCCAGTACTTC. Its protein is CASSQAVAGVRETQYF.

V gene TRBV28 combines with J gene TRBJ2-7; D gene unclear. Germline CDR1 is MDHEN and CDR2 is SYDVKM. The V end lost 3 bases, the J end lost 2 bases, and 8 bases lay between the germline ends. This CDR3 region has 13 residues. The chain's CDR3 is CASSFRLTYEQYF. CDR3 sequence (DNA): TGTGCCAGCAGTTTTCGACTTACCTACGAGCAGTACTTC. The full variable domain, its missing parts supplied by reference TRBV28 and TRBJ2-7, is DVKVTQSSRYLVKRTGEKVFLECVQDMDHENMFWYRQDPGLGLRLIYFSYDVKMKEKGDIPEGYSVSREKKERFSLILESASTNQTSMYLCASSFRLTYEQYFGPGTRLTVT.

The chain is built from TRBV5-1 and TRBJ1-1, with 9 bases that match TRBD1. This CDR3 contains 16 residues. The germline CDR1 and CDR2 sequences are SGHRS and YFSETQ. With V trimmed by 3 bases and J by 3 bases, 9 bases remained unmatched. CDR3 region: CASSSRDRERDTEAFF. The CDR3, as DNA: TGCGCCAGCAGCTCCCGGGACAGGGAGAGGGACACTGAAGCTTTCTTT.

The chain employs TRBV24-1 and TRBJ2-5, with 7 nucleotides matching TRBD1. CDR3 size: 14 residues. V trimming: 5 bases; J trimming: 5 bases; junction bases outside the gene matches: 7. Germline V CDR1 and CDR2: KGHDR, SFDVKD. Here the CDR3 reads CATSAGQLVETQYF. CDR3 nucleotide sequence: TGTGCCACCAGTGCGGGACAGCTTGTTGAGACCCAGTACTTC.

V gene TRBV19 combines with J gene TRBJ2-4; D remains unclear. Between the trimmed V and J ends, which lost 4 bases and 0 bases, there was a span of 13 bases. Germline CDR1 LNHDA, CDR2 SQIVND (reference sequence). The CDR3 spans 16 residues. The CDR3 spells CASSTIQALAKNIQYF. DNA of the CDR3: TGTGCCAGTAGTACCATTCAGGCTCTAGCCAAAAACATTCAGTACTTC. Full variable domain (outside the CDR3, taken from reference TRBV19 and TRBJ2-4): DGGITQSPKYLFRKEGQNVTLSCEQNLNHDAMYWYRQDPGQGLRLIYYSQIVNDFQKGDIAEGYSVSREKKESFPLTVTSAQKNPTAFYLCASSTIQALAKNIQYFGAGTRLSVL.

In DNA, the CDR3 is TGTGCCAGCAGGGATACAAGCTCAGGGGCGCAGTACTTC. Encoded protein: CASRDTSSGAQYF. The chain employs TRBV28 and TRBJ2-7, with D tentatively TRBD1 (6 bases). CDR3 length: 13 residues. Germline V gives CDR1 MDHEN, CDR2 SYDVKM. V gave up 6 bases and J gave up 9 bases, with 18 bases separating them. The complete variable domain, with remaining parts taken from reference TRBV28 and TRBJ2-7, reads DVKVTQSSRYLVKRTGEKVFLECVQDMDHENMFWYRQDPGLGLRLIYFSYDVKMKEKGDIPEGYSVSREKKERFSLILESASTNQTSMYLCASRDTSSGAQYFGPGTRLTVT.

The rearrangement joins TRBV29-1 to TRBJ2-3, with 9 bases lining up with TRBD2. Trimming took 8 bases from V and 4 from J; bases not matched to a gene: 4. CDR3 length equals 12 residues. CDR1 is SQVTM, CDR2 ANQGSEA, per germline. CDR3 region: CSYRTSADTQYF. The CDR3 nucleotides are TGCAGCTACCGGACTAGCGCAGATACGCAGTATTTT.

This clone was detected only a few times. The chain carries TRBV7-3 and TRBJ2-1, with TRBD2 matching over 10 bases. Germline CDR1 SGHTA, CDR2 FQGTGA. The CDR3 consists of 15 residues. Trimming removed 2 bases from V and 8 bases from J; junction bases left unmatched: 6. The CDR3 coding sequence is TGTGCCAGCAGCTTAGGAGCGGGAGGGAATGATGAGCAGTTCTTC. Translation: CASSLGAGGNDEQFF.

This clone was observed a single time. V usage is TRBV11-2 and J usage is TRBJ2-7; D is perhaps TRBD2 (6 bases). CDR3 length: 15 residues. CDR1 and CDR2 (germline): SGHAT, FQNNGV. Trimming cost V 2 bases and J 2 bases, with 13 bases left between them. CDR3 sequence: CASSLWTTPTYEQYF. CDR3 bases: TGTGCCAGCAGCTTATGGACTACACCAACCTACGAGCAGTACTTC.

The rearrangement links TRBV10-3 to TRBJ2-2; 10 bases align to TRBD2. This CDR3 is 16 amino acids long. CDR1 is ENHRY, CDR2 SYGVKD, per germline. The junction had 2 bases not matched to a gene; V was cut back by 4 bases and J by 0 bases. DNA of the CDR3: TGTGCCATCAGTGGGGGACTAGCGACGAACACCGGGGAGCTGTTTTTT. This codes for CAISGGLATNTGELFF.

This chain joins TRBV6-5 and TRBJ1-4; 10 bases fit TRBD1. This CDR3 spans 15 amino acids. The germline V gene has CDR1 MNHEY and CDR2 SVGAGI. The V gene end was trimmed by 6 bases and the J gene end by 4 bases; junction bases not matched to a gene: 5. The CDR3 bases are TGTGCCAGCAGCAGACAGGGGGCGCTTAATGAAAAACTGTTTTTT. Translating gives CASSRQGALNEKLFF.

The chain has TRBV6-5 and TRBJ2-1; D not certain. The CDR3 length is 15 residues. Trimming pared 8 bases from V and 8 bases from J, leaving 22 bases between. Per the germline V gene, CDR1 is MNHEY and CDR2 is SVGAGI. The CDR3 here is CASQPIHHFTDEQFF. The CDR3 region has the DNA TGTGCCAGCCAACCGATCCACCACTTTACCGATGAGCAGTTCTTC.

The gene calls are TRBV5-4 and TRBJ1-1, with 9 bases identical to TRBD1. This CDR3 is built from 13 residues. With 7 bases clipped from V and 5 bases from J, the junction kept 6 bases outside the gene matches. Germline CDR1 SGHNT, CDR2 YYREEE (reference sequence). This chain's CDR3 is CASEGQGRTEAFF. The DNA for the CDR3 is TGTGCCAGCGAGGGACAGGGACGAACTGAAGCTTTCTTT.

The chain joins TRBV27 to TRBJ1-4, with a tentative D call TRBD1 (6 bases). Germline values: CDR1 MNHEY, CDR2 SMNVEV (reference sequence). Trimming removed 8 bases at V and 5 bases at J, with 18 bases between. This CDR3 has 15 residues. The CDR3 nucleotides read TGTGCCAGCTCCCCAGGGGAGAGTAGAAATGAAAAACTGTTTTTT. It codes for CASSPGESRNEKLFF.

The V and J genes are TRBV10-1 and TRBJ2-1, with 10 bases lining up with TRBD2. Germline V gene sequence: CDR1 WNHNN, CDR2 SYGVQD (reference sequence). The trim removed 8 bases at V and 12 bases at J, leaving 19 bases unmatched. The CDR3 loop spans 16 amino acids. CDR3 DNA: TGCGCCAGCGCGTGTAGACTAGCGGGCTTCCAAGTGGGGCAGTTCTTC. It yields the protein CASACRLAGFQVGQFF.

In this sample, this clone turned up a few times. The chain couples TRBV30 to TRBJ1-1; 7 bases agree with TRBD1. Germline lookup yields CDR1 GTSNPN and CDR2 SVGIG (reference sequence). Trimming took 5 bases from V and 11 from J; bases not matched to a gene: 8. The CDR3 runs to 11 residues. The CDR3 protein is CAWDDNRGAFF. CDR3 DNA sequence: TGTGCCTGGGATGATAACAGGGGTGCTTTCTTT.